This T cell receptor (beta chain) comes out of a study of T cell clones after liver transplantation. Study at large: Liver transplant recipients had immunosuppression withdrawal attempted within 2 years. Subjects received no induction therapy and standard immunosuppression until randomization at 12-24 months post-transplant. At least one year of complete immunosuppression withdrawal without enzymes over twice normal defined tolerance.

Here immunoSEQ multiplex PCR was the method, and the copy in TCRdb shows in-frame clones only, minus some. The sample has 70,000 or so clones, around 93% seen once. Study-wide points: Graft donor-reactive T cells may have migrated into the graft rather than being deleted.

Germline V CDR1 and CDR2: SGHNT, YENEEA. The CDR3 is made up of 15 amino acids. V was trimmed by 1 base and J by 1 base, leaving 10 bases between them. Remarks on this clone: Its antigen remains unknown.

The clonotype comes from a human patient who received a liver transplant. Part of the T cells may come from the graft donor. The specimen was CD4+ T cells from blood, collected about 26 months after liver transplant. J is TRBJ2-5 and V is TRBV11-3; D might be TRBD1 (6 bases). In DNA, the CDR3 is TGTGCCAGCAGCTTAGGGGACACCGGCCAAGAGACCCAGTACTTC. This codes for CASSLGDTGQETQYF.